This record concerns one T cell receptor beta chain sequence. Data came from immunoSEQ multiplex PCR; TCRdb stores just in-frame clones and leaves some out. The repertoire includes about 300,000 clones, 80% to 90% of them detected once, and roughly 1.6% sits in the top ten. This specimen comes from a study of blood T cell repertoires in COVID-19. Germline CDR1 SGHAT, CDR2 FQNNGV. V lost 5 bases and J lost 6, with 14 bases in between. CDR3 length equals 14 residues. The sample taken for sequencing was peripheral blood. The TCR sequence derives from a middle-aged woman who had recovered from COVID-19. The V call is TRBV11-2, the J call TRBJ2-1; D uncertain. The CDR3 DNA is TGTGCCAGCAGCAGTCCTCTAGTTCGCAATGAGCAGTTCTTC. Translation: CASSSPLVRNEQFF.